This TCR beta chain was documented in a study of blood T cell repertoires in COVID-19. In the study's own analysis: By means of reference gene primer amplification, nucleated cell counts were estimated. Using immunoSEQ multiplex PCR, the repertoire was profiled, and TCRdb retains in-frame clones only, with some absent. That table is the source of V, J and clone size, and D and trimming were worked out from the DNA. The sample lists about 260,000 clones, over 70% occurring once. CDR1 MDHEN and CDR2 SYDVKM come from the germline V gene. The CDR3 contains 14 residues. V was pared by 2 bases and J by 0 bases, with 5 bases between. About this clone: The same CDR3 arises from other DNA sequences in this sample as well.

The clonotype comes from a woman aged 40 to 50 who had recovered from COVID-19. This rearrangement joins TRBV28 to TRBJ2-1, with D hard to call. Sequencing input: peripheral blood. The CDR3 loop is CASSLGGSYNEQFF. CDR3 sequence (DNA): TGTGCCAGCAGTTTAGGCGGCTCCTACAATGAGCAGTTCTTC. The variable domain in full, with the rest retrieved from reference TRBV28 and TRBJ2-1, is DVKVTQSSRYLVKRTGEKVFLECVQDMDHENMFWYRQDPGLGLRLIYFSYDVKMKEKGDIPEGYSVSREKKERFSLILESASTNQTSMYLCASSLGGSYNEQFFGPGTRLTVL.